The source of this TCR beta chain is a study of Tregs in tolerant kidney transplant recipients. Thawed PBMCs were FACS-sorted into unstimulated CD4+CD25+CD127- regulatory T cells, CD4+CD25- non-regulatory cells, CD4 and CD8 cells. Germline V gene data show CDR1 as PRHDT and CDR2 as FYEKMQ (reference sequence). This CDR3 spans 12 amino acids. The V end lost 0 bases, the J end lost 4 bases, and 3 bases lay between the germline ends. Clones were sequenced by immunoSEQ multiplex PCR, and TCRdb holds only the in-frame ones, with some missing. The sample includes 92,000 or so clones, roughly 92% of them seen just once.

This rearrangement joins TRBV13 to TRBJ1-2; D unclear. This clonotype was obtained from a human donor in good health. The sequenced sample was CD8+ T cells from blood. This CDR3 is CASSLGIYGYTF. CDR3 sequence (DNA): TGTGCCAGCAGCTTAGGGATCTATGGCTACACCTTC.